In its sample, the clone carrying this TCR beta chain was seen once. This sample was included in a study of CD4 T cells in relation to SARS-CoV-2 and coronaviruses. Unexposed donor CD4+ T cells date from about 2011-2019, before the COVID-19 pandemic. Germline-derived CDR1 and CDR2 are LNHDA and SQIVND (reference sequence). The CDR3 covers 14 residues. The ends were cut back, 1 base at V and 5 bases at J, with 10 bases in the middle. Clones were read by immunoSEQ multiplex PCR, and TCRdb kept only the in-frame ones, dropping some. The sample consists of some 70,000 clones, over 85% of them appearing once.

The chain is built from TRBV19 and TRBJ2-3; perhaps TRBD1 as D (5 bases). Sequenced material: naive CD4+ T cells from PBMCs. Subset described: naive CD4+ T cells isolated by negative enrichment. The origin of this receptor is a human donor in good health. DNA of the CDR3: TGTGCCAGTAGTATAGCAGGGCCTGAAGATACGCAGTATTTT. This codes for CASSIAGPEDTQYF.